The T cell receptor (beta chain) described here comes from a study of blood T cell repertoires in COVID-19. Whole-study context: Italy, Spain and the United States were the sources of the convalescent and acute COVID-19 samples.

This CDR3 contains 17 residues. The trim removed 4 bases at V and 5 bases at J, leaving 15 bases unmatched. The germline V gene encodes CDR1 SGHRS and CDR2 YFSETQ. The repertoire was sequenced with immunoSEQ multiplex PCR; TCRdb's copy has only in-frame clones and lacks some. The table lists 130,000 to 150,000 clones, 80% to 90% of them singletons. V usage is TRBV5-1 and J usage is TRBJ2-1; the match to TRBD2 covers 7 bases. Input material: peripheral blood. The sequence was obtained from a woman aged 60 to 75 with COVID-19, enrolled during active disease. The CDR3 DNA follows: TGCGCCAGCAGCCCCCGGTCTTACGGGGGGATTAACAATGAGCAGTTCTTC. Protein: CASSPRSYGGINNEQFF.